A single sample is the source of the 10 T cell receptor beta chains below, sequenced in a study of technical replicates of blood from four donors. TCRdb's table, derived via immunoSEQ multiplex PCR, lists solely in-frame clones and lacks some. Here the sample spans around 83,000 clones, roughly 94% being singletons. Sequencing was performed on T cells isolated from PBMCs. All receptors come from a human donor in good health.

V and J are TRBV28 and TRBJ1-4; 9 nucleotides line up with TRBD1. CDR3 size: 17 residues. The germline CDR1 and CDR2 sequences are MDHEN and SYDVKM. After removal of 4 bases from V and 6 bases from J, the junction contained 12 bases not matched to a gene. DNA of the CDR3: TGTGCCAGCAGTTCTGTCCCGGGACAGGGCACTCATGAAAAACTGTTTTTT. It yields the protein CASSSVPGQGTHEKLFF.

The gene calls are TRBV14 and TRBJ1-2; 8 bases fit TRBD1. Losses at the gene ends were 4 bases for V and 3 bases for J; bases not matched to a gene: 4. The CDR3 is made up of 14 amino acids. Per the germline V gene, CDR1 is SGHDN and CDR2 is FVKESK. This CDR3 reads CASSPGGAYYGYTF. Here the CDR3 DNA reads TGTGCCAGCAGCCCAGGGGGCGCTTACTATGGCTACACCTTC.

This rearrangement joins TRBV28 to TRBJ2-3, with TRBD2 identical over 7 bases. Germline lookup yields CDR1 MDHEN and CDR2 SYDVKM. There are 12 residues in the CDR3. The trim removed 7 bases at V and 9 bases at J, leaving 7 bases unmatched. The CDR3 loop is CASTAAGETQYF. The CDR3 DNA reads TGTGCCAGCACCGCTGCGGGAGAGACGCAGTATTTT.

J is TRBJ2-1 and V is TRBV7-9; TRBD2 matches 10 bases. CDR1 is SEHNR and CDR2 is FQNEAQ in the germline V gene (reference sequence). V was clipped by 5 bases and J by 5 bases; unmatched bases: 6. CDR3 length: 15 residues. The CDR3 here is CASSMLAGADNEQFF. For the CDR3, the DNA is TGTGCCAGCAGCATGCTAGCGGGGGCTGACAATGAGCAGTTCTTC.

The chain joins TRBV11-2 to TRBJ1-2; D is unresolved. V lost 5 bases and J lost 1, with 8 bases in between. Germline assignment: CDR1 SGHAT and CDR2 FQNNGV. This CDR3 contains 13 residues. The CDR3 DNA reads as TGTGCCAGCAGCCCGTACAGTAACTATGGCTACACCTTC. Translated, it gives CASSPYSNYGYTF.

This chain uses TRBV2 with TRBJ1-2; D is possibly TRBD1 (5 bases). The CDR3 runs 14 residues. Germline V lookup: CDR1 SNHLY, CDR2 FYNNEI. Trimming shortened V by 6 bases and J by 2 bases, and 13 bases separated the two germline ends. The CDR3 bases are TGTGCCAGCAGGATCGGGGGGATCAACTATGGCTACACCTTC. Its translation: CASRIGGINYGYTF.

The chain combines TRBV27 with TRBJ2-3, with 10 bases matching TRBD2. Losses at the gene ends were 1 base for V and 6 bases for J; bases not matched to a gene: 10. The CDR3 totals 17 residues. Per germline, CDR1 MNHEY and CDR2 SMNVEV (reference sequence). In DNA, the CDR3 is TGTGCCAGCAGTTTATGGAGCGGGGGGGCCGAATTCGATACGCAGTATTTT. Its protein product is CASSLWSGGAEFDTQYF.

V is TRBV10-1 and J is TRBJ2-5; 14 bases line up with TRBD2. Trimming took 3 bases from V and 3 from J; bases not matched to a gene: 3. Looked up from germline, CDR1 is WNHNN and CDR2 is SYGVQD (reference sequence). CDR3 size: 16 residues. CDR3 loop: CASSERGLAGEETQYF. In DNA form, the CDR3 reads TGCGCCAGCAGTGAACGGGGACTAGCGGGAGAAGAGACCCAGTACTTC.

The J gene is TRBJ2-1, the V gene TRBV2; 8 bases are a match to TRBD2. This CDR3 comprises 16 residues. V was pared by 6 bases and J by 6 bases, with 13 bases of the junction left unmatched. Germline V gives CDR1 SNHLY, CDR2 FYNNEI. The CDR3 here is CASRDPGLVPCNEQFF. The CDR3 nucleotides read TGTGCCAGCAGAGACCCGGGACTAGTACCTTGCAATGAGCAGTTCTTC.

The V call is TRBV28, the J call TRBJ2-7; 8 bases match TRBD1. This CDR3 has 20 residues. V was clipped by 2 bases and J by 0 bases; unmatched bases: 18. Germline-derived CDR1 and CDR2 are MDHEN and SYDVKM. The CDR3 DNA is TGTGCCAGCAGTTTAACCGGGACAGGAGGCGGTAGCGGTTTCTCCTACGAGCAGTACTTC. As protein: CASSLTGTGGGSGFSYEQYF.